This T cell receptor beta chain is drawn from a study of T cells in Graves' hyperthyroidism and ophthalmopathy (dated by TCRdb to the late 2010s). At the level of the whole study: A discovery cohort of roughly 100 patients, roughly 40 with Graves' ophthalmopathy and fewer than 65 with stable Graves' hyperthyroidism, was used to find distinguishing TCR V-J signatures. TCR Vbeta CDR3 sequencing of roughly 140 peripheral blood samples (under 45 ophthalmopathy, some 75 hyperthyroidism and approximately 17 progressor patients) is reported in the paper. In roughly six Graves' hyperthyroidism patients, the study also compared T-cell repertoires from thyroid tissue with T-cell repertoires from blood. Whether ophthalmopathy could be predicted prospectively was tested in an independent validation cohort made up of some 20 hyperthyroidism patients plus 17 patients who later progressed to ophthalmopathy. The 100 discovery patients were randomly split 7:3 into training and test sets. Once sampling was done, hyperthyroidism patients were given methimazole at a starting dose of 30 mg daily, whereas ophthalmopathy patients were given high-dose intravenous methylprednisolone. General conclusions and limits of the study: Blood samples also contained most of the expanded thyroid clonotypes (frequency above 0.001), which suggests that blood repertoires may reflect thyroid immune responses. In cross-validation, a model built on a 13 V-J signature told ophthalmopathy apart from stable hyperthyroidism with over 85% sensitivity and around 84% specificity, and in testing the same model reached 80%/75%. During validation, the model predicted progression to ophthalmopathy a median of around 6 months ahead of onset, with more than 60% sensitivity and 72% to 80% specificity. Sample size was not statistically predetermined, and blinding of investigators to group allocation was not performed.

From the germline V gene, CDR1 is SGHAT and CDR2 is FQNNGV. V and J are truncated by 5 bases and 0 bases respectively, leaving an intervening sequence of 17 bases. Measured from the cysteine to the phenylalanine, the CDR3 is 17 residues long. Only CDR3 DNA remains: 51 bases, in frame from the first base. TCR beta CDR3 regions were amplified from RNA transcripts. The TCR CDR3 was subjected to a first round of RT-PCR using the HTBI primer set and the Qiagen OneStep RT-PCR kit. The libraries were constructed in a second round of multiplex PCR and then size-selected and purified. Libraries were sequenced paired-end with 100 bp reads on an Illumina HiSeq2000. In the source study's methods: Raw data were processed with SOAPnuke, discarding reads with adapters, uncalled bases, mean Phred below 15, or no exact constant-primer or identifier match. COPE v1.2.5 was used to merge high-quality paired reads, and clonotypes were defined as unique nucleotide sequences. MiTCR v1.1 was used to align clonotypes to the IMGT TRBV, TRBD and TRBJ reference segments. The analysis was restricted to V-J combinations with a frequency above 0.0001, which together covered 99.2% of the repertoires. The TCS score was defined as the ratio of F50 (clonal expansion) to E x V (chaos), calculated using BLOSUM62-based TCRdist between CDR3 peptides within each V-J. Welch's t-statistics and random forest reduced several hundred V-J features to around 14, which were used in a naive Bayes classifier (R e1071). The Morisita-Horn index was used to measure how similar the thyroid and blood repertoires were. TCRdb reanalyzed the raw reads on its own, using fastp at Q25 for trimming and MiXCR for clone calling, and kept in-frame beta chains. CDR3 protein sequences are deduplicated, and each keeps its most common genes and DNA. These V and J calls are TCRdb output, not the study's own analysis. The sample contains tens of thousands of distinct CDR3 sequences, roughly 51% of them found a single time. The ten largest clones represent 30% to 40% of the sample.

Graves' hyperthyroidism was defined as stable when no progression to ophthalmopathy occurred over 18 months of follow-up. Hyperthyroidism patients were newly diagnosed, had a disease duration of under 2 months, and were aged 18 to 65 years. Any patient with an uncontrolled infection, another autoimmune disease, pregnancy or lactation was excluded. Diagnoses relied on clinical symptoms, serum thyroxine and TRAb, thyroid ultrasound and orbital computed tomography. Trizol reagent was used to extract total RNA, and RNA quality was then checked on an Agilent 2100 Bioanalyzer. This clonotype was observed a single time. What this receptor recognizes is not known. One base away there is no much larger clone; base qualities are not given. On its own, one read is weak support.

The sequence derives from a man younger than 35 with Graves' hyperthyroidism. The specimen sequenced was peripheral blood or thyroid tissue (not recorded which). The chain joins TRBV11-2 to TRBJ1-3, with the D gene call left open. The nucleotide sequence reads as follows: TGTGCCAGCAGCCAAGGAATGAAAGCTAACTCTGGAAACACCATATATTTT. This is translated as CASSQGMKANSGNTIYF.